This section outlines one T cell receptor (beta chain) sequence together with its context. This record comes from a study of cytomegalovirus exposure and HLA in healthy donors. In germline, CDR1 is MNHNS, CDR2 SASEGT. J was trimmed by 5 bases and V by 0 bases; bases with no gene match: 14. CDR3 length equals 19 residues. 60 Vbeta and 13 Jbeta primers were used in PCR. Only in-frame clones appear in the TCRdb table, and some are missing; sequencing was by immunoSEQ multiplex PCR. The data contain approximately 80,000 clones, less than 80% of them seen just once; the ten biggest clones take up about 15%.

This receptor was obtained from a middle-aged woman in good health and CMV-seropositive. The rearrangement links TRBV6-1 to TRBJ2-7; 12 nucleotides match TRBD2. Sequencing was performed on PBMCs. CDR3 protein: CASSEALWRLAGVADEQYF. As DNA, the CDR3 is TGTGCCAGCAGTGAAGCGCTTTGGAGACTAGCGGGAGTGGCCGACGAGCAGTACTTC.